This TCR beta chain was identified during a study of T cells in Graves' hyperthyroidism and ophthalmopathy. The authors deemed Graves' hyperthyroidism stable absent ophthalmopathy progression within 18 months. For the diagnoses, clinical symptoms, serum thyroxine and TRAb, thyroid ultrasound and orbital computed tomography were used. In its sample, this clonotype was seen many times. Germline CDR1 SQVTM, CDR2 ANQGSEA. This CDR3 is built from 13 residues. The V and J ends lost 1 base and 1 base respectively, with 8 bases between them. RNA transcripts gave rise to amplified TCR beta CDR3 regions. A set of HTBI primers served as the primers for a first-round RT-PCR of the TCR CDR3. Each CDR3 protein gets one entry after TCRdb re-called the multiplex PCR reads with MiXCR. The sample gives roughly 800,000 distinct CDR3 sequences, 38% of which show up once; 8.9% is in the top ten.

The genes are TRBV29-1 and TRBJ2-7; possible D gene TRBD2, 6 bases. Sequencing used blood. This TCR derives from a man in his late teens or twenties with Graves' hyperthyroidism. The CDR3 region has the DNA TGCAGCGTTGAAGCGGGAGATTCCTACGAGCAGTACTTC. It codes for CSVEAGDSYEQYF.